The 23 T cell receptor beta chains below come from one sample, sequenced in a study of T cells in Graves' hyperthyroidism and ophthalmopathy. There were TCR beta CDR3 regions amplified from RNA transcripts. A set of HTBI primers served as the primers for a first-round RT-PCR of the TCR CDR3. TCRdb independently ran MiXCR on the multiplex PCR reads; one entry per CDR3 protein. The sample includes about 500,000 distinct CDR3 sequences, approximately 15% of them seen just once. Sample: blood. The receptors stem from a young woman with Graves' hyperthyroidism.

This clonotype was counted many times. The genes are TRBV6-1 and TRBJ1-1; 7 nucleotides line up with TRBD1. Trimming at V came to 6 bases and at J to 5 bases, leaving 9 bases not matched to a gene. CDR1 MNHNS and CDR2 SASEGT come from the germline V gene. CDR3 length: 14 residues. CDR3 bases: TGTGCCAGCAGACCTAACAGGGGTGGGACTGAAGCTTTCTTT. Protein sequence: CASRPNRGGTEAFF.

The V gene is TRBV5-5, the J gene TRBJ2-2; 15 bases align to TRBD2. With 4 bases clipped from V and 4 bases from J, the junction kept 5 bases outside the gene matches. Germline CDR1 reads SGHKS; CDR2 reads YYEKEE (reference sequence). This CDR3 contains 17 residues. The CDR3 loop reads CASSTRTSGRATGELFF. The CDR3 nucleotides read TGTGCCAGCAGCACCAGGACTAGCGGGAGGGCCACCGGGGAGCTGTTTTTT.

This clonotype was counted ten times or more. The chain couples TRBV7-9 to TRBJ1-1; perhaps TRBD1 as D (5 bases). Trimming cost V 3 bases and J 4 bases, with 15 bases left between them. Germline V gives CDR1 SEHNR, CDR2 FQNEAQ (reference sequence). The CDR3 is 15 residues long. As DNA, the CDR3 is TGTGCCAGCAGCTTTCGAGGGGAAGTGGGCACTGAAGCTTTCTTT. Encoded protein: CASSFRGEVGTEAFF.

This sequence joins TRBV20-1 and TRBJ1-5; possible D gene TRBD1, 5 bases. Trimming stripped 0 bases from V and 3 bases from J, with 12 bases between. The CDR3 contains 15 residues. Germline lookup yields CDR1 DFQATT and CDR2 SNEGSKA (reference sequence). CDR3 DNA sequence: TGCAGTGCTAGAGATCTAGGGGCAGCCAATCAGCCCCAGCATTTT. Translated: CSARDLGAANQPQHF.

This clonotype was detected ten times or more. The CDR3 spells CASSDPGLAEGYEQYF. The CDR3 DNA reads TGTGCCAGCAGTGACCCGGGACTAGCGGAAGGCTACGAGCAGTACTTC. The genes are TRBV6-1 and TRBJ2-7; 11 positions agree with TRBD2. The CDR3 has 16 residues. V trimming: 3 bases; J trimming: 3 bases; junction bases outside the gene matches: 7. The germline CDR1 and CDR2 sequences are MNHNS and SASEGT.

The chain employs TRBV6-5 and TRBJ2-7; 8 bases align to TRBD1. CDR3 length: 16 amino acids. Trimming at V came to 2 bases and at J to 2 bases, leaving 8 bases not matched to a gene. CDR1 is MNHEY and CDR2 is SVGAGI in the germline V gene. DNA for the CDR3: TGTGCCAGCAGTTACCCCCCCGGACAGGGTGCCTACGAGCAGTACTTC. It specifies CASSYPPGQGAYEQYF.

This clonotype was counted a few times. The chain carries TRBV29-1 and TRBJ2-7; D not resolved. CDR3 length equals 15 residues. In germline, CDR1 is SQVTM, CDR2 ANQGSEA. The germline V and J ends were trimmed by 3 bases and 1 base, with 16 bases remaining between them. The CDR3 bases are TGCAGCGTTGACCCCCAGAGGCGACTGTCCTACGAGCAGTACGTC. Protein sequence: CSVDPQRRLSYEQYV.

This clonotype has ten or more counts. The chain links TRBV11-2 to TRBJ1-3, with TRBD1 matching over 7 bases. In germline, CDR1 is SGHAT, CDR2 FQNNGV. The V segment lost 5 bases and the J segment 4 bases; nucleotides outside the gene matches: 2. This CDR3 has 13 amino acids. CDR3 nucleotide sequence: TGTGCCAGCAGCGCACAGGGGGGAAACACCATATATTTT. This sequence encodes CASSAQGGNTIYF.

This clonotype was seen only a few times. V is TRBV5-1 and J is TRBJ1-3, with no clear D. CDR1 and CDR2 (germline): SGHRS, YFSETQ. The V gene lost 0 bases and the J gene lost 0 bases, with 13 bases spanning the gap. The CDR3 loop spans 17 amino acids. This CDR3 is CASSLVMGSASGNTIYF. As DNA, the CDR3 is TGCGCCAGCAGCTTGGTTATGGGAAGTGCCTCTGGAAACACCATATATTTT.

In its sample, this clonotype was seen many times. This sequence joins TRBV6-1 and TRBJ2-1; TRBD2 might be the D (6 bases). V was cut by 4 bases and J by 9 bases, with 13 bases left in between. In germline, CDR1 is MNHNS, CDR2 SASEGT. The CDR3 length is 13 residues. CDR3 region: CASSGDWSREQFF. The CDR3 nucleotides read TGTGCCAGCAGTGGGGACTGGAGCCGTGAGCAGTTCTTC.

V gene TRBV30 combines with J gene TRBJ2-3; 9 nucleotides match TRBD2. V lost 4 bases and J lost 0; bases outside the gene matches: 8. CDR1 is GTSNPN, CDR2 SVGIG, per germline (reference sequence). The CDR3 is made up of 16 amino acids. CDR3 in DNA: TGTGCCTGGAATAGCGGGAGCGGGGGAAGCACAGATACGCAGTATTTT. Translation: CAWNSGSGGSTDTQYF. Based on the CDR3 plus reference TRBV30 and TRBJ2-3, the full variable domain is SQTIHQWPATLVQPVGSPLSLECTVEGTSNPNLYWYRQAAGRGLQLLFYSVGIGQISSEVPQNLSASRPQDRQFILSSKKLLLSDSGFYLCAWNSGSGGSTDTQYFGPGTRLTVL.

Comments on this clonotype: A much more abundant neighbour one base away suggests this may be a read error. This rearrangement joins TRBV25-1 to TRBJ1-2; no definite D call. The germline V gene encodes CDR1 MGHDK and CDR2 SYGVNS. V lost 6 bases to trimming and J lost 4 bases, with 6 bases between them. The CDR3 has 11 residues. CDR3 amino acids: CASSSAYGYTF. The CDR3 DNA sequence: TGTGCCAGCAGCTCGGCCTATGGCTACACCTTC.

In this sample, this clonotype turned up many times. The chain links TRBV24-1 to TRBJ1-2; D is unresolved. V was pared by 7 bases and J by 5 bases, with 7 bases between. The CDR3 loop spans 11 amino acids. Germline V gene lookup returns CDR1 KGHDR and CDR2 SFDVKD. CDR3 residues: CATRRGYGYTF. The CDR3 bases are TGTGCCACCAGACGGGGTTATGGCTACACCTTC.

This clonotype has ten or more counts. V is TRBV29-1 and J is TRBJ2-7, with 13 bases fitting TRBD2. After removal of 7 bases from V and 5 bases from J, the junction contained 11 bases not matched to a gene. CDR1 is SQVTM, CDR2 ANQGSEA, per germline. CDR3 length: 15 residues. For the CDR3, the DNA is TGCAGCGCGCGCTCCGGGACTAGCGGGATCAACGAGCAGTACTTC. This translates into CSARSGTSGINEQYF.

This clonotype was observed a few times. As DNA, the CDR3 is TGTGCCAGCAGTTTCGGGACGGGGGGAGAAGCCAAAAACATTCAGTACTTC. Its translation is CASSFGTGGEAKNIQYF. The chain links TRBV12-3 or TRBV12-4 to TRBJ2-4; 7 nucleotides align to TRBD2. The V gene end was trimmed by 3 bases and the J gene end by 0 bases; junction bases not matched to a gene: 8. This CDR3 is 17 amino acids long.

This rearrangement joins TRBV6-1 to TRBJ1-6; D is perhaps TRBD1 (6 bases). The CDR3 loop spans 17 amino acids. From germline, CDR1 is MNHNS and CDR2 SASEGT. Deletions cut 2 bases from V and 5 bases from J, with 16 bases between. CDR3 region: CASSEQPTGYDNSPLHF. Here the CDR3 DNA reads TGTGCCAGCAGTGAACAACCTACAGGGTACGATAATTCACCCCTCCACTTT.

The table lists this clonotype with a few counts. This rearrangement joins TRBV5-1 to TRBJ2-3, with TRBD2 matching over 8 bases. J lost 1 base, V lost 0 bases, and 10 bases had no gene match. CDR1 is SGHRS and CDR2 is YFSETQ in the germline V gene. The CDR3 covers 18 residues. The chain's CDR3 is CASSLAPGGPVGTDTQYF. The CDR3 DNA reads as TGCGCCAGCAGCTTGGCCCCGGGAGGGCCTGTTGGCACAGATACGCAGTATTTT.

Many counts were recorded for this clonotype. The rearrangement links TRBV12-3 or TRBV12-4 to TRBJ2-5; 11 bases are shared with TRBD2. This CDR3 spans 15 amino acids. After removal of 5 bases from V and 4 bases from J, the junction contained 6 bases not matched to a gene. The CDR3 region has the DNA TGTGCCAGCAGTCGAAGGGGGACTAGCGGAGAGACCCAGTACTTC. Translating gives CASSRRGTSGETQYF.

This clonotype was seen at least ten times. The chain is built from TRBV20-1 and TRBJ2-1, with TRBD2 identical over 12 bases. Losses at the gene ends were 7 bases for V and 7 bases for J; bases not matched to a gene: 5. The V gene's germline CDR1 is DFQATT and CDR2 SNEGSKA (reference sequence). The CDR3 runs 13 residues. Written as DNA, the CDR3 is TGCAGTGGACTAGCGGGAGCTGGGAATGAGCAGTTCTTC. This encodes CSGLAGAGNEQFF.

The sample holds many counts of this clonotype. The chain couples TRBV30 to TRBJ1-1; no firm D call. Looked up from germline, CDR1 is GTSNPN and CDR2 is SVGIG (reference sequence). The CDR3 sequence is 13 residues long. The V gene lost 4 bases and the J gene lost 3 bases, with 12 bases spanning the gap. CDR3 amino acids: CAWNLGSDTEAFF. Written as DNA, the CDR3 is TGTGCCTGGAACTTAGGGTCGGACACTGAAGCTTTCTTT.

This clonotype was counted only a few times. The chain links TRBV3-1 to TRBJ2-7, with no clear D. V was clipped by 2 bases and J by 3 bases, with 14 bases between them. The germline V gene encodes CDR1 LGHDT and CDR2 YNNKEL (reference sequence). This CDR3 is built from 15 residues. The CDR3 DNA reads TGTGCCAGCAGCCAACGGCTCCTACCTCTCTACGAGCAGTACTTC. This translates into CASSQRLLPLYEQYF.

The sample holds many counts of this clonotype. The chain uses TRBV3-1 and TRBJ2-1; 9 nucleotides align to TRBD2. The V gene end was trimmed by 4 bases and the J gene end by 4 bases; junction bases not matched to a gene: 11. The CDR3 runs 17 residues. Per the germline V gene, CDR1 is LGHDT and CDR2 is YNNKEL (reference sequence). The CDR3 region has the DNA TGTGCCAGCAGCCGGATTGTACTAGCGGGTGGGTACAATGAGCAGTTCTTC. Its translation is CASSRIVLAGGYNEQFF.

This clonotype was counted only a few times. Sequence at one end of the junction differs from germline and may be a read error. The genes are TRBV20-1 and TRBJ2-1; TRBD2 aligns across 11 bases. CDR1 is DFQATT and CDR2 is SNEGSKA in the germline V gene (reference sequence). The length of the CDR3 is 15 residues. CDR3 nucleotide sequence: TGCAGTGCTAGAAGACTAGCGGGAAACGGCAATGGGCAGTTCTTC. Translation: CSARRLAGNGNGQFF.